What follows is one T cell receptor beta chain and its context. J was trimmed by 0 bases and V by 3 bases; bases with no gene match: 6. The CDR3 consists of 16 residues. The germline CDR1 and CDR2 sequences are LNHDA and SQIVND (reference sequence). This specimen comes from a study of blood T cell repertoires in COVID-19. Turning to the study itself: Whether acute or convalescent, the COVID-19 samples came from the United States, Italy and Spain. Sources were T cells, B-cell-depleted T cells, or PBMCs; the material itself was cDNA or gDNA.

Authors' analysis steps: The assay estimated nucleated cells by amplifying reference gene primers. The repertoire was sequenced with immunoSEQ multiplex PCR; TCRdb's copy has only in-frame clones and lacks some. Clonal size and the V and J genes are those of that table, whereas D and trimming came from the DNA. This repertoire shows 15,000 to 20,000 clones, about 90% found once; its top ten account for almost 4.5%. This TCR came from a man between 60 and 75 years old with active COVID-19. J is TRBJ2-3 and V is TRBV19, with TRBD2 matching 7 bases. Sequenced material: peripheral blood. This chain's CDR3 is CASSIAFGGSTDTQYF. In nucleotides, the CDR3 is TGTGCCAGTAGTATTGCGTTCGGGGGGAGCACAGATACGCAGTATTTT.